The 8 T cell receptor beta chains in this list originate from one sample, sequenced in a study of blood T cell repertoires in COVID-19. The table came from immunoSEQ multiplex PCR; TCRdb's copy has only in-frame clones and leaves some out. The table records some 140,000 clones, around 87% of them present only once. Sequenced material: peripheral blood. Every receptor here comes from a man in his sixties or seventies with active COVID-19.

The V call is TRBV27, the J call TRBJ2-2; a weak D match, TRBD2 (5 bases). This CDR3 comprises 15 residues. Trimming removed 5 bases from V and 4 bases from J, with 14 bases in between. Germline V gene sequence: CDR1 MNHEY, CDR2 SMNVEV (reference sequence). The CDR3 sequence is CASSGLRAGTGELFF. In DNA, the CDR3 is TGTGCCAGCAGTGGCCTGAGGGCGGGCACCGGGGAGCTGTTTTTT.

The CDR3 DNA sequence: TGTGCCTGGGAGGACAGCGCCCGCGGCTACACCTTC. This codes for CAWEDSARGYTF. V gene TRBV30 combines with J gene TRBJ1-2, with D perhaps TRBD1 (6 bases). V was clipped by 5 bases and J by 8 bases, with 15 bases between them. CDR1 and CDR2 (germline): GTSNPN, SVGIG (reference sequence). The CDR3 extends over 12 amino acids.

CDR3 sequence (DNA): TGCGCCAGCACCTTGGGGGGGTTTGGCTACGAGCAGTACTTC. Its protein product is CASTLGGFGYEQYF. This rearrangement joins TRBV10-1 to TRBJ2-7, with 7 bases aligning to TRBD2. CDR1 is WNHNN and CDR2 is SYGVQD in the germline V gene (reference sequence). The CDR3 consists of 14 residues. J gave up 3 bases and V 7 bases, and 9 bases lay outside the gene matches.

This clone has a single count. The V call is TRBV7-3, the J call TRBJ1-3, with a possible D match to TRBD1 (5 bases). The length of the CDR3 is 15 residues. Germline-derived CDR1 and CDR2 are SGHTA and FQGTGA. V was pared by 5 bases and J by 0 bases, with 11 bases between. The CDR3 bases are TGTGCCAGCAGCCCAGACGGACACTCTGGAAACACCATATATTTT. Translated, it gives CASSPDGHSGNTIYF.

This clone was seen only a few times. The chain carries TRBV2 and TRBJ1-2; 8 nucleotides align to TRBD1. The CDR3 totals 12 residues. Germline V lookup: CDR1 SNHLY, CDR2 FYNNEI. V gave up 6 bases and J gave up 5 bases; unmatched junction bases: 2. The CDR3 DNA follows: TGTGCCAGCAGAAGGACAGGGTATGGCTACACCTTC. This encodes CASRRTGYGYTF. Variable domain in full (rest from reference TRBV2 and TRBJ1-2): EPEVTQTPSHQVTQMGQEVILRCVPISNHLYFYWYRQILGQKVEFLVSFYNNEISEKSEIFDDQFSVERPDGSNFTLKIRSTKLEDSAMYFCASRRTGYGYTFGSGTRLTVV.

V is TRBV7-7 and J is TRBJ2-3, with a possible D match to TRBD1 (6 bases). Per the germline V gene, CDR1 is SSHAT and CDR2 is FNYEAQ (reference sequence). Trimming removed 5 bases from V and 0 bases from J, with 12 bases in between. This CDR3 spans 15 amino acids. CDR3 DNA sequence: TGTGCCAGCAGCCCCAAGGGGACAAGCACAGATACGCAGTATTTT. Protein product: CASSPKGTSTDTQYF.

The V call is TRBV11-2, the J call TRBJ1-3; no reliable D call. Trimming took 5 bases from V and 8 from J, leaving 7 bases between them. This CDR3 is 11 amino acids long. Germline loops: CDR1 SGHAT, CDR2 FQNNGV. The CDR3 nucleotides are TGTGCCAGCAGCCAGGTGGACACCATATATTTT. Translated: CASSQVDTIYF.

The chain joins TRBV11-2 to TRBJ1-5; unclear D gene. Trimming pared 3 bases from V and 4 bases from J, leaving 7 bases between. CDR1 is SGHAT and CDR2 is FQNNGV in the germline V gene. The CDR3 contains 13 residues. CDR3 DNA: TGTGCCAGCAGCTTCGGAGTAAATCAGCCCCAGCATTTT. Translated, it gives CASSFGVNQPQHF.